This T cell receptor (beta chain) was sequenced during a study of blood T cell repertoires in COVID-19. Study-level background: From T cells, B-cell-depleted T cells, or PBMCs came the material, which was cDNA or gDNA.

Authors' methods: Cell counts per sample came from amplifying reference gene primers. Assay: immunoSEQ multiplex PCR; the TCRdb copy retains only in-frame clones and omits some. The D gene and trimming were derived from the DNA, and the V and J assignments and clone size from that table. Of some 79,000 clones in the sample, 85% to 90% were seen once. The ends lost 4 bases at V and 4 bases at J; junction bases unmatched: 7. CDR1 is MDHEN and CDR2 is SYDVKM in the germline V gene. The CDR3 has 16 amino acids. The TCR comes from a man in his 70s with active or convalescent COVID-19. This chain connects TRBV28 to TRBJ2-3; 11 nucleotides line up with TRBD2. The source material was peripheral blood. CDR3 sequence (DNA): TGTGCCAGCAGTTCGCAACTAGCGGGAGTGTCAGATACGCAGTATTTT. Amino acids: CASSSQLAGVSDTQYF.